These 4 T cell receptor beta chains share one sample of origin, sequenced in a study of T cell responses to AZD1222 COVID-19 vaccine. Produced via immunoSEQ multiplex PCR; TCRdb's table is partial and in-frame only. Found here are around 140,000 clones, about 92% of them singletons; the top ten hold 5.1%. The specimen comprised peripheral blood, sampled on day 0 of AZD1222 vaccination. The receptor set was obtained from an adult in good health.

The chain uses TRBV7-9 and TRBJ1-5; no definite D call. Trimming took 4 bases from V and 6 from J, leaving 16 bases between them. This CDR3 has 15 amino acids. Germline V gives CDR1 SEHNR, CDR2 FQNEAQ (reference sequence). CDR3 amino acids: CASSSTGPGRQPQHF. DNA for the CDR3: TGTGCCAGCAGCTCAACTGGCCCAGGTCGTCAGCCCCAGCATTTT.

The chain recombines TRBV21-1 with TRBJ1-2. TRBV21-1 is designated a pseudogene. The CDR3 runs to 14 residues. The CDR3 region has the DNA TGTGCCAGCAGCAAAACCGGCAGCCCCTATGGCTACACCTTC. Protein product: CASSKTGSPYGYTF.

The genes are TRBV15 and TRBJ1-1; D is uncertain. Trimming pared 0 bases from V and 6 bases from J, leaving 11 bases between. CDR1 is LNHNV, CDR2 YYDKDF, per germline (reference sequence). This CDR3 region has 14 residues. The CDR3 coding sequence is TGTGCCACCAGCAGAGATTTGTCTTCCCCTGAAGCTTTCTTT. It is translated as CATSRDLSSPEAFF.

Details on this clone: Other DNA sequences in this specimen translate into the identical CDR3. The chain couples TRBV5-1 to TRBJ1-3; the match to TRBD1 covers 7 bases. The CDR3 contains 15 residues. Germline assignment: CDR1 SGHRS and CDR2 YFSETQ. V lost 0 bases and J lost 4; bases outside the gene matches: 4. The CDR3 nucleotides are TGCGCCAGCAGCTTGGAGGGGGCAAAGGGAAACACCATATATTTT. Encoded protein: CASSLEGAKGNTIYF.